This T cell receptor beta chain stems from a study of T cell repertoires in aging, cancer and after chemotherapy. Background on the study: Donor ages fell into six groups from 30 or younger up to 70 or older. Healthy donor repertoires were recorded over several months to years and showed clear clonal overlap. The full dataset contained approximately 9.6 million TCR reads. Whole-study results and caveats: Compared with age-matched healthy donors, untreated hematological or solid cancer patients showed higher blood TCR clonality.

With regard to this clonotype: Its antigen is not known.

The CDR3 is 15 residues long. The V gene end was trimmed by 3 bases and the J gene end by 0 bases; junction bases not matched to a gene: 2. Multiplex touch-down PCR with TRB-A/B primers amplified rearranged V-D-J TRB sequences. TCRdb passed the multiplex PCR reads through MiXCR, listing each CDR3 protein once. The sample lists under 15,000 distinct CDR3 sequences; around 23% were seen once. Amplification of TCR beta used genomic DNA extracted from peripheral blood. The TCR originated in a human donor in good health. The specimen sequenced was blood. The chain is built from TRBV12-3 or TRBV12-4 and TRBJ1-2; 9 nucleotides line up with TRBD1. CDR3 in amino acids: CASSFWDRANYGYTF. CDR3 nucleotides: TGTGCCAGCAGTTTCTGGGACAGGGCTAACTATGGCTACACCTTC.